The source of this T cell receptor beta chain is a study of shared clonotypes between healthy human individuals. Sequencing was performed with immunoSEQ multiplex PCR; in TCRdb, only in-frame clones are kept and a portion is missing. The sample holds roughly 1,100,000 clones, about 75% seen once. This CDR3 has 11 amino acids. Germline lookup yields CDR1 ENHRY and CDR2 SYGVKD. V dropped 10 bases and J dropped 8 bases, with 12 bases sitting between them. Each sample came from a Caucasian adult donor living in Nashville, Tennessee. Into CD45RA+ naive and CD45RA-negative memory subsets, the CD4+ cells were split.

Input material: memory CD4+ T cells sorted from blood. Subset of the sample: CD45RA-negative fraction. The rearrangement joins TRBV10-3 to TRBJ2-1; weak D call: TRBD2 (6 bases). The source of this sequence is a man aged 18-30 years in good health. For the CDR3, the DNA is TGTGCCACCGCGACTAGTTATGAGCAGTTCTTC. This codes for CATATSYEQFF.